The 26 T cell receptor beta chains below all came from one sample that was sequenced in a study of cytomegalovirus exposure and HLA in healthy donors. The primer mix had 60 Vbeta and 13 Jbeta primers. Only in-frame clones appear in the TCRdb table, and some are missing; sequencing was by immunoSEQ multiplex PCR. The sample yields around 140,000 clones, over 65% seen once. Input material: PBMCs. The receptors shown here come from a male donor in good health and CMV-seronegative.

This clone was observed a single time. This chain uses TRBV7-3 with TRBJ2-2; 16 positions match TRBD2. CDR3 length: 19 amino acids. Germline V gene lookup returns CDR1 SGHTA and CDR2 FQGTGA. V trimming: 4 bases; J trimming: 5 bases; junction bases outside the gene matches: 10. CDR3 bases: TGTGCCAGCAGCTCTACAATGGGACTAGCGGGAGGGGGGACCGGGGAGCTGTTTTTT. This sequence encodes CASSSTMGLAGGGTGELFF.

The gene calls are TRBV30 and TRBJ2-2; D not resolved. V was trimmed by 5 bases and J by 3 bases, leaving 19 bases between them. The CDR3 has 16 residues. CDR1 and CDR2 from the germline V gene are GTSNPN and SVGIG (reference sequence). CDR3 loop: CAWSMPPLAYTGELFF. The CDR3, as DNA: TGTGCCTGGTCGATGCCCCCCCTGGCCTACACCGGGGAGCTGTTTTTT.

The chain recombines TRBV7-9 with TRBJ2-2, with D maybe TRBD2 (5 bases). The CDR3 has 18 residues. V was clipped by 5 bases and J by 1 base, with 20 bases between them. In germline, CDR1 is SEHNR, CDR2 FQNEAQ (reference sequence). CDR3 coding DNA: TGTGCCAGCAGCGGAGGCACACTCGTGGGAAGGAACACCGGGGAGCTGTTTTTT. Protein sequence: CASSGGTLVGRNTGELFF.

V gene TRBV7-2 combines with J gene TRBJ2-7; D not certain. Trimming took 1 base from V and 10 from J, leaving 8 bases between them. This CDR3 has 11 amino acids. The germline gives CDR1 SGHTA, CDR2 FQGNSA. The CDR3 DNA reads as TGTGCCAGCAGCTTAGGTGGTAGACAGTACTTC. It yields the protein CASSLGGRQYF.

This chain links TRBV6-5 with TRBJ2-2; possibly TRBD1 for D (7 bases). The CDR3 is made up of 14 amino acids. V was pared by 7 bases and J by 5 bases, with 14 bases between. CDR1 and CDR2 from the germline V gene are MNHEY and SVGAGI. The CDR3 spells CASIPGGNTGELFF. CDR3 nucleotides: TGTGCCAGCATCCCAGGGGGGAATACCGGGGAGCTGTTTTTT.

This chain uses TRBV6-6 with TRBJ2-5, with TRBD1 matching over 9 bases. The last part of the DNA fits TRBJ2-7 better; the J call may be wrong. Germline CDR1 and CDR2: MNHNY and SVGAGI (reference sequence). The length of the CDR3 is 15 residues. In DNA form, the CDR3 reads TGTGCCAGCAATCTCCCGGGACAGGGTGCCTACGAGCAGTACTTC. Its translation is CASNLPGQGAYEQYF.

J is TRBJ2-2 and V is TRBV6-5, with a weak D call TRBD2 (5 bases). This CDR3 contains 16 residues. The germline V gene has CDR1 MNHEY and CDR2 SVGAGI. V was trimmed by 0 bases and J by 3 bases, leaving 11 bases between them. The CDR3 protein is CASSYSSSAYTGELFF. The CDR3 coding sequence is TGTGCCAGCAGTTACTCGAGTAGCGCCTACACCGGGGAGCTGTTTTTT.

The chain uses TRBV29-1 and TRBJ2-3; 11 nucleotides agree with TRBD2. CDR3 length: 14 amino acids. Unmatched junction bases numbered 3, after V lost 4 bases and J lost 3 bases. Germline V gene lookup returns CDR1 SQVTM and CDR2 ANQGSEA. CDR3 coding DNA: TGCAGCGTTGGTCCTAGCGGGGGGACAGATACGCAGTATTTT. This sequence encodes CSVGPSGGTDTQYF.

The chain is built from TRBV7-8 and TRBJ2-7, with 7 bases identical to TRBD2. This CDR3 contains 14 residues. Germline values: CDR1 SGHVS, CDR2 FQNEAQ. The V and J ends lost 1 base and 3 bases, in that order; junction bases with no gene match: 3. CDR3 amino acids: CASSLEASGYEQYF. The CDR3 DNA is TGTGCCAGCAGCTTAGAGGCTAGCGGCTACGAGCAGTACTTC.

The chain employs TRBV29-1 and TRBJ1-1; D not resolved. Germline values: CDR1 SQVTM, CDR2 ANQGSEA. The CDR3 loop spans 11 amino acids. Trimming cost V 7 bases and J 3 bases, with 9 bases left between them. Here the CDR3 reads CSGRGYTEAFF. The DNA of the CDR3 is TGCAGCGGCCGGGGATACACTGAAGCTTTCTTT.

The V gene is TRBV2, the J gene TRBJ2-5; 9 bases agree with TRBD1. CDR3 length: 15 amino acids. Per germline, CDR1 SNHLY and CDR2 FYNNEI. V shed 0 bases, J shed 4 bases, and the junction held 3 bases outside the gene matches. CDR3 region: CASSEAGTGRETQYF. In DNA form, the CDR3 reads TGTGCCAGCAGTGAAGCGGGGACAGGGAGAGAGACCCAGTACTTC.

This chain's CDR3 is CASSQEQTEENTEAFF. The CDR3 nucleotides read TGCGCCAGCAGCCAAGAACAGACAGAAGAGAACACTGAAGCTTTCTTT. The V gene is TRBV4-3, the J gene TRBJ1-1; a weak D match, TRBD1 (5 bases). The CDR3 is 16 amino acids. V was pared by 0 bases and J by 1 base, with 12 bases between. CDR1 is LGHNA and CDR2 is YSLEER in the germline V gene.

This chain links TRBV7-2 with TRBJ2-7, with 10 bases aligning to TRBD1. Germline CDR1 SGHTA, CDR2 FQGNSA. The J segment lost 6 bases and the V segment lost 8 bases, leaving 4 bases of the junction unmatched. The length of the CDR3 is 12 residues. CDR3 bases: TGTGCCAGCCGACAGGGGGCCGGCGAGCAGTACTTC. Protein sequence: CASRQGAGEQYF.

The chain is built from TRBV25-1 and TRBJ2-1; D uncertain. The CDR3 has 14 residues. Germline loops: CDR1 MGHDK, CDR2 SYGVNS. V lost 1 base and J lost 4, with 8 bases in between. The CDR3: CASSESDTYNEQFF. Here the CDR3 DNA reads TGTGCCAGCAGTGAATCAGACACATACAATGAGCAGTTCTTC.

CDR3 sequence: CASSPPLAGGVNEQYF. CDR3 DNA: TGTGCCAGCAGCCCCCCACTAGCGGGAGGCGTAAACGAGCAGTACTTC. V and J are TRBV4-2 and TRBJ2-7, with 12 bases lining up with TRBD2. CDR1 and CDR2 (germline): LGHNA, YNFKEQ. This CDR3 has 16 amino acids. V was clipped by 4 bases and J by 5 bases; unmatched bases: 9.

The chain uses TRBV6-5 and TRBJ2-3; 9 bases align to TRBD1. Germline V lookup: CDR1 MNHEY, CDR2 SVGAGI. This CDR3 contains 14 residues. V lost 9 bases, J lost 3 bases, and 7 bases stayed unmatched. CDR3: CASSRDRVTDTQYF. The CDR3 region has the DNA TGTGCCAGTTCCCGGGACAGGGTAACAGATACGCAGTATTTT.

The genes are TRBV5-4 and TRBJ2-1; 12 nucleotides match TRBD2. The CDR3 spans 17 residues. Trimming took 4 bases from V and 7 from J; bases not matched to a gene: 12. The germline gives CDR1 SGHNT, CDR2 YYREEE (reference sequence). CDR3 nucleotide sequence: TGTGCCAGCAGCCTTAGGGCGACTAGCGGGAGCTGGAATGAGCAGTTCTTC. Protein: CASSLRATSGSWNEQFF. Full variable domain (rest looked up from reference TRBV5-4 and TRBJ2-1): ETGVTQSPTHLIKTRGQQVTLRCSSQSGHNTVSWYQQALGQGPQFIFQYYREEENGRGNFPPRFSGLQFPNYSSELNVNALELDDSALYLCASSLRATSGSWNEQFFGPGTRLTVL.

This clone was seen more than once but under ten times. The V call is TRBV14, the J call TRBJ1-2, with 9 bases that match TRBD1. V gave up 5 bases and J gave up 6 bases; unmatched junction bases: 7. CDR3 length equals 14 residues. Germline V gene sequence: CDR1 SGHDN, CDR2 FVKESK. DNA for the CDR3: TGTGCCAGCAGCGGGGACAGGGAGTTTCATGGCTACACCTTC. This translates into CASSGDREFHGYTF.

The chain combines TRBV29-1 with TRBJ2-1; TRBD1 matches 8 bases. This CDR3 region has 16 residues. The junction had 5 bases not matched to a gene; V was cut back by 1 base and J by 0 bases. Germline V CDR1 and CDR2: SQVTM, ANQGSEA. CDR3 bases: TGCAGCGTTGAAGGGGGGGACAGGCTCTCCTACAATGAGCAGTTCTTC. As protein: CSVEGGDRLSYNEQFF.

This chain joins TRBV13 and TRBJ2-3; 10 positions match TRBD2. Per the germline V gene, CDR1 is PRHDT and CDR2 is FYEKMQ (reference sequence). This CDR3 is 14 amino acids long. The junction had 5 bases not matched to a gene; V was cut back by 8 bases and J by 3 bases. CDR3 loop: CASGSGRGTDTQYF. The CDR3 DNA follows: TGTGCCAGCGGGAGCGGGAGGGGGACAGATACGCAGTATTTT.

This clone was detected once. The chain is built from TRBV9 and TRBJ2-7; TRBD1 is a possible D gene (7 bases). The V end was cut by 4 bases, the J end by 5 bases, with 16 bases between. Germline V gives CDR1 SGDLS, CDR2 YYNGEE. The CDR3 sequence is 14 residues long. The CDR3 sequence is CASSKGRGRNEQYF. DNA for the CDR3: TGTGCCAGCAGCAAGGGCAGGGGGAGGAACGAGCAGTACTTC.

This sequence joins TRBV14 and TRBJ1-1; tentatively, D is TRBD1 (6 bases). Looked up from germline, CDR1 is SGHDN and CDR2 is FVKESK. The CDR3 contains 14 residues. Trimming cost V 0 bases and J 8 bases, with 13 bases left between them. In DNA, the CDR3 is TGTGCCAGCAGCCAAGATAACCGAGACAGGGAAGCTTTCTTT. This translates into CASSQDNRDREAFF.

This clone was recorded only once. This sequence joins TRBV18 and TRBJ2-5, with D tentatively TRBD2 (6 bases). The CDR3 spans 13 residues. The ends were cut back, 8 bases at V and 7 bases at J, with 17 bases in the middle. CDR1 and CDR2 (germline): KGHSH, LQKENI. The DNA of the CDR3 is TGTGCCAGCGGAGACCTTATCGGGGGGACCCAGTACTTC. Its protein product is CASGDLIGGTQYF.

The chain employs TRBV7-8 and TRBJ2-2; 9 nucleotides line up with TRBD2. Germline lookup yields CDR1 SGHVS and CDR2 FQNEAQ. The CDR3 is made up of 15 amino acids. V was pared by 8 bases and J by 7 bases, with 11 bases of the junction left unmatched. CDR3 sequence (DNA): TGTGCCAGCCCTGGGGCGGGAGGGCCGATCGGGGAGCTGTTTTTT. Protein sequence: CASPGAGGPIGELFF.

The CDR3 sequence: CASSFGQGGPDTQYF. The CDR3 bases are TGTGCCAGCAGCTTCGGACAGGGTGGACCAGATACGCAGTATTTT. The rearrangement links TRBV5-8 to TRBJ2-3, with 8 bases matching TRBD1. V shed 2 bases and J 4 bases; nucleotides not matched to a gene: 6. The germline gives CDR1 SGHTS, CDR2 YDEGEE. The length of the CDR3 is 15 residues.

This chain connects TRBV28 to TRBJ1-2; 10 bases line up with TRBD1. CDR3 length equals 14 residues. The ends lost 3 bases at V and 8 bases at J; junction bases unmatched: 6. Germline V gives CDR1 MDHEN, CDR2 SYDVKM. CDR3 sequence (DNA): TGTGCCAGCAGTTTGACAGGGGGCGCAGAAGGCTACACCTTC. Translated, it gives CASSLTGGAEGYTF.